The present TCR beta chain was sequenced within a study of T-cell memory formation after mild COVID-19. The study, taken as a whole, reports: Cross-reactive memory appears to have joined, as suggested by some responding clones showing up in pre-infection memory.

Germline CDR1 reads ENHRY; CDR2 reads SYGVKD. This CDR3 is 17 amino acids long. Trimming stripped 0 bases from V and 4 bases from J, with 16 bases between. About this clonotype: Its target is not known.

Each CDR3 protein is one row after TCRdb ran MiXCR on the 5' RACE reads. The sample holds about 49,000 distinct CDR3 sequences, 25% to 35% seen once. The sequence came from a man aged 18 to 30 who had mild COVID-19 (a few samples of this study predate the infection). Cell type and time point are not known. Sequences were obtained from PBMCs or a T cell subset sorted from them (not recorded which). V is TRBV10-3 and J is TRBJ2-4, with D uncertain. The CDR3 region is CAISESEETGLKNIQYF. For the CDR3, the DNA is TGTGCCATCAGTGAGTCAGAGGAGACCGGGCTTAAAAACATTCAGTACTTC.